This is a list of T cell receptor beta chains from one sample in a study of vaccination and CD4 T cells after COVID-19. No antigen has been identified for these receptors. One entry per CDR3 protein, called by TCRdb with MiXCR from the PCR reads. The data hold approximately 11,000 distinct CDR3 sequences, with 45% to 70% observed a single time. The sequencing input was CD4+ T cells from blood, cultured in vitro. These receptors all stem from a human donor who had recovered from COVID-19. Each CDR3 is given with its conserved first and last residue. The D gene is left open where the match is weak. Clone size is shown for a subset of rows, as once, few, many or a class of expanded clone.

- | TRBJ2-1 | TRBV11-3 | - | TGTGCCAGCAGGAACCCGAGGAATAATGAGCAGTTCTTC | CASRNPRNNEQFF
- | TRBJ1-1 | TRBV18 | - | TGTGCCAGCTCACCGGGTTGGGCGACAGGGAACACTGAAGCTTTCTTT | CASSPGWATGNTEAFF
- | TRBJ1-3 | TRBV19 | - | TGTGCCAGTAGTATAGATCTATACAAGTCCTCTGGAAACACCATATATTTT | CASSIDLYKSSGNTIYF
- | TRBJ1-1 | TRBV4-3 | - | - | CASTNQTSMYLCASRDSTEAFF
- | TRBJ1-5 | TRBV6-1 | - | TGTGCCACCCACAGGGATTGGAGCAATCAGCCCCAGCATTTT | CATHRDWSNQPQHF
- | TRBJ2-7 | TRBV20-1 | TRBD1 | TGCAGTGCTAGAGAGGACAGGGCCTACGAGCAGTACTTC | CSAREDRAYEQYF
few | TRBJ1-2 | TRBV6-5 | - | TGTGCCAGCAGTTCTCCAAAGAACTATGGCTACACCTTC | CASSSPKNYGYTF
once | TRBJ2-1 | TRBV7-2 | - | TGTGCCAGCAGCTTAGTCGGGACGGAGCCTCTAGTGCAGTTCTTC | CASSLVGTEPLVQFF
- | TRBJ2-2 | TRBV19 | TRBD1 | TGTGCCAGTAGTTTCGCCGGGACAGGGGGGGCCGGGGAGCTGTTTTTT | CASSFAGTGGAGELFF
- | TRBJ2-2 | TRBV27 | - | TGTGCCAGCAGTTTAGGGGCCAACACCGGGGAGCTGTTTTTT | CASSLGANTGELFF
- | TRBJ1-2 | TRBV7-2 | - | TGTGCCAGCAGCTTATCCAGGGACGGTGGCTACACCTTC | CASSLSRDGGYTF
- | TRBJ1-2 | TRBV19 | - | TGTGCCAGTAGTCTACGGGCCGAAGTGGATGGCTACACCTTC | CASSLRAEVDGYTF
few | TRBJ1-5 | TRBV6-1 | - | TGTGCCAGCAGCCAAGCAGTGCATCAGCCCCAGCATTTT | CASSQAVHQPQHF
- | TRBJ2-2 | TRBV7-2 | TRBD1 | TGTGCCAGCAGCTTTTCAGGGGGTGGCACCGGGGAGCTGTTTTTT | CASSFSGGGTGELFF
- | TRBJ1-6 | TRBV19 | - | TGTGCCAGTAGTATATCATCCAGGGCTAGCTCCTATAATTCACCCCTCCACTTT | CASSISSRASSYNSPLHF
- | TRBJ1-4 | TRBV6-1 | - | TGTGCCACTGCGGGGGGAGGAAATGAAAAACTGTTTTTT | CATAGGGNEKLFF